This entry lists 23 T cell receptor beta chains sequenced from one sample in a study of shared T cell receptors in the human thymus. Sequenced by immunoSEQ multiplex PCR; TCRdb stores in-frame clones only, minus some. Counted here are about 660,000 clones, roughly 88% occurring once; the ten biggest clones make up 0.0085% to 0.012%. The data also belong to a second study, concerning human thymus T cells.

The sample comprised thymocytes. These TCRs come from a boy less than two years old with a congenital heart defect.

The V gene is TRBV5-1, the J gene TRBJ2-5; 8 nucleotides align to TRBD2. The junction had 6 bases not matched to a gene; V was cut back by 4 bases and J by 1 base. The CDR3 length is 15 residues. The germline V gene encodes CDR1 SGHRS and CDR2 YFSETQ. CDR3 residues: CASSRRGGPQETQYF. The DNA for the CDR3 is TGCGCCAGCAGCCGCCGGGGGGGGCCCCAAGAGACCCAGTACTTC.

The J gene is TRBJ1-3, the V gene TRBV7-2, with D perhaps TRBD1 (6 bases). The CDR3 runs to 15 residues. Germline CDR1 SGHTA, CDR2 FQGNSA. Trimming took off 4 bases at V and 9 bases at J, with 19 bases between the two ends. Here the CDR3 reads CASSSPGGPKGTIYF. The CDR3 nucleotides are TGTGCCAGCAGCTCCCCGGGGGGCCCGAAAGGCACCATATATTTT. Full variable domain (rest looked up from reference TRBV7-2 and TRBJ1-3): GAGVSQSPSNKVTEKGKDVELRCDPISGHTALYWYRQSLGQGLEFLIYFQGNSAPDKSGLPSDRFSAERTGGSVSTLTIQRTQQEDSAVYLCASSSPGGPKGTIYFGEGSWLTVV.

This chain joins TRBV28 and TRBJ1-2; D perhaps matches TRBD1 (5 bases). Germline V gene lookup returns CDR1 MDHEN and CDR2 SYDVKM. V dropped 4 bases and J dropped 0 bases, with 9 bases sitting between them. The CDR3 extends over 14 amino acids. The CDR3 nucleotides read TGTGCCAGCAGTTCAGGGCGGACTAACTATGGCTACACCTTC. This sequence encodes CASSSGRTNYGYTF.

V and J are TRBV7-9 and TRBJ2-7, with TRBD1 as a possible D gene (5 bases). V was cut by 6 bases and J by 0 bases, with 9 bases left in between. The CDR3 runs to 13 residues. Per germline, CDR1 SEHNR and CDR2 FQNEAQ (reference sequence). The CDR3 protein is CASRTANSYEQYF. In DNA form, the CDR3 reads TGTGCCAGCAGGACAGCTAACTCCTACGAGCAGTACTTC.

V gene TRBV2 combines with J gene TRBJ2-4; 9 bases agree with TRBD2. V lost 8 bases to trimming and J lost 0 bases; unmatched junction nucleotides: 14. This CDR3 has 18 amino acids. The germline gives CDR1 SNHLY, CDR2 FYNNEI. In DNA form, the CDR3 reads TGTGCCAGCCGGCCGGGGCTAGCGGGGCAACTAGCCAAAAACATTCAGTACTTC. Translated: CASRPGLAGQLAKNIQYF.

The chain couples TRBV6-1 to TRBJ2-7; maybe TRBD1 (5 bases). There are 17 residues in the CDR3. CDR1 is MNHNS and CDR2 is SASEGT in the germline V gene. Between the trimmed V and J ends, which lost 2 bases and 1 base, there was a span of 18 bases. The CDR3 protein is CASSERGLGPSSYEQYF. For the CDR3, the DNA is TGTGCCAGCAGTGAAAGGGGATTGGGCCCGTCATCCTACGAGCAGTACTTC.

This CDR3 reads CSVVVQVNEKLFF. The CDR3 DNA sequence: TGCAGCGTTGTGGTCCAGGTTAATGAAAAACTGTTTTTT. The chain combines TRBV29-1 with TRBJ1-4, with D uncertain. Trimming took off 4 bases at V and 4 bases at J, with 10 bases between the two ends. This CDR3 is built from 13 residues. Germline V gene data show CDR1 as SQVTM and CDR2 as ANQGSEA.

V is TRBV5-1 and J is TRBJ2-7, with 12 bases identical to TRBD2. The CDR3 length is 15 residues. V was pared by 5 bases and J by 3 bases, with 6 bases of the junction left unmatched. CDR1 is SGHRS and CDR2 is YFSETQ in the germline V gene. The CDR3 nucleotides are TGCGCCAGCAGTTTTCTAGCGGGAGGGGACTACGAGCAGTACTTC. This codes for CASSFLAGGDYEQYF. The full variable domain, its missing parts supplied by reference TRBV5-1 and TRBJ2-7, is KAGVTQTPRYLIKTRGQQVTLSCSPISGHRSVSWYQQTPGQGLQFLFEYFSETQRNKGNFPGRFSGRQFSNSRSEMNVSTLELGDSALYLCASSFLAGGDYEQYFGPGTRLTVT.

The CDR3 is CASRCGRYNEQFF. For the CDR3, the DNA is TGTGCCAGCAGGTGCGGGAGGTACAATGAGCAGTTCTTC. The chain combines TRBV6-5 with TRBJ2-1, with 8 bases aligning to TRBD2. The V segment lost 6 bases and the J segment 4 bases; nucleotides outside the gene matches: 2. This CDR3 has 13 residues. Germline assignment: CDR1 MNHEY and CDR2 SVGAGI.

This chain uses TRBV5-1 with TRBJ2-2; 12 positions agree with TRBD2. This CDR3 region has 16 residues. CDR1 and CDR2 (germline): SGHRS, YFSETQ. Unmatched junction bases numbered 9, after V lost 4 bases and J lost 8 bases. CDR3 in DNA: TGCGCCAGCAGCCGCACGACTAGCGGGAGAACAGGGGAGCTGTTTTTT. This translates into CASSRTTSGRTGELFF.

The chain links TRBV4-2 to TRBJ1-2; perhaps TRBD1 as D (6 bases). The V gene's germline CDR1 is LGHNA and CDR2 YNFKEQ. This CDR3 has 15 residues. Trimming stripped 1 base from V and 4 bases from J, with 13 bases between. The CDR3 loop is CASSQATGQLYGYTF. The CDR3 nucleotides are TGTGCCAGCAGCCAAGCTACCGGACAGCTCTATGGCTACACCTTC.

This rearrangement joins TRBV6-5 to TRBJ2-1; no definite D call. Germline loops: CDR1 MNHEY, CDR2 SVGAGI. Deletions cut 6 bases from V and 0 bases from J, with 12 bases between. CDR3 length: 15 residues. Here the CDR3 reads CASSNERSSYNEQFF. The CDR3 region has the DNA TGTGCCAGCAGCAATGAACGGAGCTCCTACAATGAGCAGTTCTTC.

J is TRBJ2-1 and V is TRBV28, with a possible D match to TRBD2 (5 bases). The V gene's germline CDR1 is MDHEN and CDR2 SYDVKM. Trimming shortened V by 3 bases and J by 2 bases, and 20 bases separated the two germline ends. The CDR3 runs to 18 residues. The DNA of the CDR3 is TGTGCCAGCAGTTTTTACCGAAGGCTAGCTATAACCTACAATGAGCAGTTCTTC. It specifies CASSFYRRLAITYNEQFF.

V and J are TRBV2 and TRBJ1-2; 7 bases align to TRBD1. CDR3 length: 14 residues. Germline V gene data show CDR1 as SNHLY and CDR2 as FYNNEI. V shed 5 bases and J 6 bases; nucleotides not matched to a gene: 9. DNA for the CDR3: TGTGCCAGCAGTTCCCAGGGGGAAGTGAATGGCTACACCTTC. Its protein is CASSSQGEVNGYTF.

In DNA form, the CDR3 reads TGTGCCAGCAGCCAACCTCGGACTAGCGGCCCCTACGAGCAGTACTTC. It is translated as CASSQPRTSGPYEQYF. V and J are TRBV7-9 and TRBJ2-7; TRBD2 matches 10 bases. CDR1 is SEHNR, CDR2 FQNEAQ, per germline (reference sequence). This CDR3 spans 16 amino acids. V trimming: 5 bases; J trimming: 2 bases; junction bases outside the gene matches: 9.

CDR3 sequence reads: CASSYRDRGFQYF. CDR3 nucleotide sequence: TGTGCCAGCAGTTACCGGGACAGGGGGTTTCAGTACTTC. The V and J genes are TRBV6-5 and TRBJ2-4; the match to TRBD1 covers 11 bases. The trim removed 2 bases at V and 11 bases at J, leaving 2 bases unmatched. This CDR3 is built from 13 residues. Germline assignment: CDR1 MNHEY and CDR2 SVGAGI.

The rearrangement uses TRBV19 and TRBJ2-3; D is perhaps TRBD2 (6 bases). Trimming took off 1 base at V and 4 bases at J, with 18 bases between the two ends. This CDR3 is 17 amino acids long. From germline, CDR1 is LNHDA and CDR2 SQIVND (reference sequence). CDR3 loop: CASSIGVPGLRADTQYF. CDR3 sequence (DNA): TGTGCCAGTAGTATAGGGGTACCGGGACTTCGCGCAGATACGCAGTATTTT.

CDR3 sequence reads: CASTLRWRDNQPQHF. In nucleotides, the CDR3 is TGTGCCAGCACCCTTCGGTGGAGGGATAATCAGCCCCAGCATTTT. The chain is built from TRBV28 and TRBJ1-5; D not certain. This CDR3 spans 15 amino acids. Trimming took off 7 bases at V and 4 bases at J, with 17 bases between the two ends. The V gene's germline CDR1 is MDHEN and CDR2 SYDVKM.

This chain joins TRBV4-3 and TRBJ2-5; D is possibly TRBD1 (5 bases). Germline CDR1 is LGHNA and CDR2 is YSLEER. V lost 0 bases to trimming and J lost 4 bases, with 9 bases between them. This CDR3 comprises 14 residues. The DNA of the CDR3 is TGCGCCAGCAGCCAAGAGGAAGGGGTAGAGACCCAGTACTTC. Translation gives CASSQEEGVETQYF.

The chain employs TRBV6-9 and TRBJ2-5; TRBD2 might be the D (5 bases). V was shortened by 4 bases and J by 0 bases, with 15 bases between the two germline ends. The CDR3 extends over 16 amino acids. The germline V gene has CDR1 MNHGY and CDR2 SVAAGI. The CDR3 DNA is TGTGCCAGCAGTTCTGAGGGCAGAGAGTACCAAGAGACCCAGTACTTC. Encoded protein: CASSSEGREYQETQYF.

A single count supports this clone. The chain couples TRBV4-2 to TRBJ2-7, with 10 bases aligning to TRBD2. CDR1 and CDR2 from the germline V gene are LGHNA and YNFKEQ. The CDR3 is 20 residues long. The trim removed 3 bases at V and 0 bases at J, leaving 17 bases unmatched. The CDR3 loop is CASSHSSSLAGEGSSYEQYF. CDR3 bases: TGTGCCAGCAGCCATTCAAGCAGTCTAGCGGGAGAAGGGAGCTCCTACGAGCAGTACTTC.

The chain joins TRBV7-9 to TRBJ1-5; D is unresolved. Germline V gives CDR1 SEHNR, CDR2 FQNEAQ (reference sequence). Trimming stripped 1 base from V and 6 bases from J, with 10 bases between. The CDR3 is made up of 14 amino acids. The CDR3 DNA is TGTGCCAGCAGCTTAGGTCCAGGTTCTCAGCCCCAGCATTTT. Amino acid sequence: CASSLGPGSQPQHF.

The chain couples TRBV5-5 to TRBJ2-7; weak D call: TRBD1 (8 bases). The CDR3 totals 19 residues. Trimming took 6 bases from V and 1 from J, leaving 29 bases between them. Germline V gene lookup returns CDR1 SGHKS and CDR2 YYEKEE (reference sequence). For the CDR3, the DNA is TGTGCCAGCACCAATATTCCTCAGGGGGCCCGGACTAGTTCCTACGAGCAGTACTTC. This codes for CASTNIPQGARTSSYEQYF.